These 31 T cell receptor beta chains were all obtained from the same sample, sequenced in a study of Graves' ophthalmopathy and Graves' hyperthyroidism (dated by TCRdb to the late 2010s). The data were produced on an Illumina HiSeq 2000. For repertoire sequencing, TCR beta CDR3 regions were amplified from RNA transcripts. The first round of RT-PCR was done with HTBI primers and the Qiagen OneStep RT-PCR kit, and was followed by a second round of multiplex PCR, then size selection and purification. The public reads were reanalyzed by TCRdb: fastp trimming at Q25, MiXCR alignment, in-frame beta chains only. Every distinct CDR3 protein forms one entry, paired with its most common genes and DNA. This sample holds approximately 1.2 million distinct CDR3 sequences; less than 45% were observed only once. Roughly 11% of the sample is taken by the ten largest. Sequenced: peripheral blood or thyroid tissue (not recorded which). Receptor source: an adult man with Graves' hyperthyroidism.

The chain carries TRBV7-9 and TRBJ1-1; TRBD1 is a possible D gene (5 bases). V was cut by 1 base and J by 4 bases, with 13 bases left in between. The CDR3 contains 15 residues. Germline assignment: CDR1 SEHNR and CDR2 FQNEAQ (reference sequence). The CDR3 spells CASSLDRSWGTEAFF. The CDR3 DNA sequence: TGTGCCAGCAGCTTAGACAGGTCGTGGGGCACTGAAGCTTTCTTT.

This clonotype was found a few times. This chain connects TRBV28 to TRBJ1-5; 9 bases map to TRBD1. Germline CDR1 is MDHEN and CDR2 is SYDVKM. The J segment lost 3 bases and the V segment lost 8 bases, leaving 11 bases of the junction unmatched. CDR3 length equals 16 residues. For the CDR3, the DNA is TGTGCCAGCCGACTAAGGGACAGGGCTGACAATCAGCCCCAGCATTTT. Protein product: CASRLRDRADNQPQHF.

The V and J genes are TRBV7-9 and TRBJ2-5; D is possibly TRBD1 or TRBD2 (5 bases each). With 5 bases removed from V and 4 bases from J, the gap between germline ends came to 26 bases. Germline V gene lookup returns CDR1 SEHNR and CDR2 FQNEAQ (reference sequence). This CDR3 is built from 18 residues. The CDR3 DNA is TGTGCCAGCAGCGTGGGCGAGGGACCAGGCCCCGCGAGAGAGACCCAGTACTTC. Its protein product is CASSVGEGPGPARETQYF. Based on the CDR3 plus reference TRBV7-9 and TRBJ2-5, the full variable domain is DTGVSQNPRHKITKRGQNVTFRCDPISEHNRLYWYRQTLGQGPEFLTYFQNEAQLEKSRLLSDRFSAERPKGSFSTLEIQRTEQGDSAMYLCASSVGEGPGPARETQYFGPGTRLLVL.

The rearrangement uses TRBV19 and TRBJ1-2; D ambiguous. Germline V CDR1 and CDR2: LNHDA, SQIVND (reference sequence). The CDR3 length is 14 residues. The V end lost 6 bases, the J end lost 6 bases, and 17 bases lay between the germline ends. The CDR3 region is CASSSQESRDGYTF. CDR3 DNA: TGTGCCAGTAGCAGCCAAGAGTCCCGAGATGGCTACACCTTC.

This clonotype was detected only a few times. V usage is TRBV29-1 and J usage is TRBJ2-5; D gene uncertain. Trimming took 8 bases from V and 5 from J, leaving 9 bases between them. CDR3 length equals 10 residues. Germline-derived CDR1 and CDR2 are SQVTM and ANQGSEA. CDR3 region: CSILGETQYF. CDR3 bases: TGCAGCATCCTCGGGGAGACCCAGTACTTC.

The CDR3 DNA is TGTGCCAGCGACCGCGGGGGACAAGAGACCCAGTACTTC. Translating gives CASDRGGQETQYF. J is TRBJ2-5 and V is TRBV2; 7 positions match TRBD2. Unmatched junction bases numbered 5, after V lost 8 bases and J lost 2 bases. The CDR3 contains 13 residues. Germline V gives CDR1 SNHLY, CDR2 FYNNEI.

This clonotype was found a few times. This may be a read error: a much more frequent sequence differs by one nucleotide. This chain connects TRBV3-1 to TRBJ1-2; 8 bases are a match to TRBD1. Trimming cost V 4 bases and J 3 bases; bases outside gene matches: 1. Per germline, CDR1 LGHDT and CDR2 YNNKEL (reference sequence). CDR3 length: 13 residues. In DNA form, the CDR3 reads TGTGCCAGCAGCCGGGGACAGGACTATGGCTACACCTTC. Protein sequence: CASSRGQDYGYTF.

Only a few counts were recorded for this clonotype. This rearrangement joins TRBV12-3 or TRBV12-4 to TRBJ1-4, with TRBD1 as a possible D gene (5 bases). Trimming left V 2 bases short and J 7 bases short, with 17 bases between. The CDR3 covers 16 residues. The CDR3 sequence: CASSLQLGGVGEKLFF. CDR3 bases: TGTGCCAGCAGTTTACAGCTGGGGGGGGTCGGTGAAAAACTGTTTTTT.

In its sample, this clonotype was seen many times. The rearrangement links TRBV2 to TRBJ1-5; D ambiguous. Germline V gives CDR1 SNHLY, CDR2 FYNNEI. The length of the CDR3 is 14 residues. V was clipped by 3 bases and J by 4 bases, with 10 bases between them. The CDR3 here is CASSDTMGNQPQHF. The CDR3 DNA follows: TGTGCCAGCAGTGATACGATGGGGAATCAGCCCCAGCATTTT.

This clonotype was counted at least ten times. The chain carries TRBV10-3 and TRBJ2-2; D is unclear. V was trimmed by 6 bases and J by 8 bases, leaving 7 bases between them. Germline values: CDR1 ENHRY, CDR2 SYGVKD. The CDR3 totals 11 residues. The CDR3 nucleotides read TGTGCCATCAGGGCGAAGGGGGAGCTGTTTTTT. Translated, it gives CAIRAKGELFF.

The chain couples TRBV28 to TRBJ2-5; unclear D gene. Trimming pared 7 bases from V and 4 bases from J, leaving 13 bases between. There are 13 residues in the CDR3. CDR1 is MDHEN and CDR2 is SYDVKM in the germline V gene. The CDR3 bases are TGTGCCAGCACTACTGTCCCCCCAGAGACCCAGTACTTC. Its protein is CASTTVPPETQYF.

This clonotype was seen ten or more times. The chain recombines TRBV11-2 with TRBJ2-7; maybe TRBD1 (6 bases). The CDR3 extends over 15 amino acids. Germline CDR1 reads SGHAT; CDR2 reads FQNNGV. Trimming removed 1 base from V and 2 bases from J, with 12 bases in between. This chain's CDR3 is CASSLGAGDTYEQYF. The CDR3 bases are TGTGCCAGCAGCTTAGGGGCAGGGGATACCTACGAGCAGTACTTC.

This chain uses TRBV5-1 with TRBJ1-2; 7 nucleotides agree with TRBD1. V lost 0 bases, J lost 8 bases, and 7 bases stayed unmatched. The CDR3 is 14 residues long. Germline loops: CDR1 SGHRS, CDR2 YFSETQ. The CDR3 sequence is CASSLAGGAEGYTF. In DNA form, the CDR3 reads TGCGCCAGCAGCTTGGCAGGGGGGGCCGAAGGCTACACCTTC. Variable domain in full (rest from reference TRBV5-1 and TRBJ1-2): KAGVTQTPRYLIKTRGQQVTLSCSPISGHRSVSWYQQTPGQGLQFLFEYFSETQRNKGNFPGRFSGRQFSNSRSEMNVSTLELGDSALYLCASSLAGGAEGYTFGSGTRLTVV.

The V call is TRBV10-3, the J call TRBJ1-1; TRBD1 is a possible D gene (5 bases). Germline assignment: CDR1 ENHRY and CDR2 SYGVKD. The germline V and J ends were trimmed by 4 bases and 1 base, with 13 bases remaining between them. The CDR3 runs to 15 residues. The CDR3 sequence: CAISGTAGGNTEAFF. In DNA, the CDR3 is TGTGCCATCAGTGGGACGGCCGGGGGGAACACTGAAGCTTTCTTT.

As to this clonotype: A much larger clone lies a single base off, so this may be a read error. The rearrangement joins TRBV5-1 to TRBJ2-5; D not certain. Per germline, CDR1 SGHRS and CDR2 YFSETQ. The CDR3 totals 15 residues. The V gene lost 0 bases and the J gene lost 1 base, with 10 bases spanning the gap. DNA for the CDR3: TGCGCCAGCAGCTTGGATCCAGGCTGCCAAGAGACCCAGTACTTC. Its translation is CASSLDPGCQETQYF.

This clonotype was recorded at least ten times. CDR3 loop: CATEDLSGNTIYF. The CDR3 nucleotides are TGTGCCACCGAAGACCTCTCTGGAAACACCATATATTTT. The chain recombines TRBV15 with TRBJ1-3; no reliable D call. Germline V gene sequence: CDR1 LNHNV, CDR2 YYDKDF (reference sequence). The CDR3 consists of 13 residues. V lost 8 bases and J 0 bases, leaving 8 bases between the germline ends. Combining the CDR3 with reference TRBV15 and TRBJ1-3 gives the whole variable domain DAMVIQNPRYQVTQFGKPVTLSCSQTLNHNVMYWYQQKSSQAPKLLFHYYDKDFNNEADTPDNFQSRRPNTSFCFLDIRSPGLGDTAMYLCATEDLSGNTIYFGEGSWLTVV.

This clonotype has a count of ten or more. The chain joins TRBV10-3 to TRBJ2-5; D is unclear. The CDR3 length is 13 residues. Trimming shortened V by 4 bases and J by 3 bases, and 9 bases separated the two germline ends. CDR1 ENHRY and CDR2 SYGVKD come from the germline V gene. CDR3 coding DNA: TGTGCCATCAGTGGAAGCGATAAAGAGACCCAGTACTTC. It is translated as CAISGSDKETQYF.

A word on this clonotype: A much larger clone sits a single nucleotide away, making a read error possible. The chain recombines TRBV7-9 with TRBJ1-1, with D tentatively TRBD1 (5 bases). Trimming removed 6 bases at V and 7 bases at J, with 21 bases between. Germline V gene data show CDR1 as SEHNR and CDR2 as FQNEAQ (reference sequence). CDR3 length: 15 residues. For the CDR3, the DNA is TGTGCCAGCAGTCGGGGCCTCGGTTTGGAAGTTGAAGCTTTCTTT. Translated: CASSRGLGLEVEAFF. The complete variable domain, with remaining parts taken from reference TRBV7-9 and TRBJ1-1, reads DTGVSQNPRHKITKRGQNVTFRCDPISEHNRLYWYRQTLGQGPEFLTYFQNEAQLEKSRLLSDRFSAERPKGSFSTLEIQRTEQGDSAMYLCASSRGLGLEVEAFFGQGTRLTVV.

There are a few counts of this clonotype. The rearrangement links TRBV2 to TRBJ1-2, with 9 positions matching TRBD1. Trimming cost V 4 bases and J 2 bases; bases outside gene matches: 5. Germline CDR1 is SNHLY and CDR2 is FYNNEI. This CDR3 has 15 amino acids. CDR3 in amino acids: CASSGTGGDNYGYTF. The CDR3 DNA reads TGTGCCAGCAGTGGTACAGGGGGCGACAACTATGGCTACACCTTC.

This clonotype was counted between two and nine times. CDR3 loop: CASQDYSNQPQHF. The CDR3 region has the DNA TGTGCCAGCCAGGATTATAGCAATCAGCCCCAGCATTTT. The chain combines TRBV6-2 or TRBV6-3 with TRBJ1-5; D not resolved. With 8 bases removed from V and 0 bases from J, the gap between germline ends came to 8 bases. The CDR3 runs 13 residues. Germline CDR1 MNHEY, CDR2 SVGEGT.

Ten or more counts support this clonotype. The genes are TRBV9 and TRBJ2-6; D remains ambiguous. There are 15 residues in the CDR3. Per germline, CDR1 SGDLS and CDR2 YYNGEE. Trimming stripped 5 bases from V and 0 bases from J, with 9 bases between. The CDR3 DNA reads TGTGCCAGCAGTTATTCCCACTCTGGGGCCAACGTCCTGACTTTC. Its protein is CASSYSHSGANVLTF.

The chain employs TRBV7-9 and TRBJ2-5; D remains ambiguous. This CDR3 comprises 13 residues. Germline V gene data show CDR1 as SEHNR and CDR2 as FQNEAQ (reference sequence). V lost 5 bases to trimming and J lost 1 base, with 8 bases between them. The CDR3 DNA reads TGTGCCAGCAGCCCTCAACCCCAAGAGACCCAGTACTTC. It yields the protein CASSPQPQETQYF. The full variable domain, its missing parts supplied by reference TRBV7-9 and TRBJ2-5, is DTGVSQNPRHKITKRGQNVTFRCDPISEHNRLYWYRQTLGQGPEFLTYFQNEAQLEKSRLLSDRFSAERPKGSFSTLEIQRTEQGDSAMYLCASSPQPQETQYFGPGTRLLVL.

The gene calls are TRBV14 and TRBJ2-7; 8 positions agree with TRBD2. The CDR3 is 16 residues long. V lost 6 bases to trimming and J lost 2 bases; unmatched junction nucleotides: 12. Germline V lookup: CDR1 SGHDN, CDR2 FVKESK. CDR3 DNA sequence: TGTGCCAGCAGTTCACTTTCGACTAGCGTACCCTACGAGCAGTACTTC. Its translation: CASSSLSTSVPYEQYF.

This clonotype has just one count. This chain links TRBV20-1 with TRBJ2-5, with 10 bases fitting TRBD1. CDR1 is DFQATT and CDR2 is SNEGSKA in the germline V gene (reference sequence). The CDR3 loop spans 16 amino acids. V dropped 2 bases and J dropped 5; count of bases not matched to a gene: 11. The CDR3 here is CSARKTGGMRGETQYF. The CDR3 region has the DNA TGCAGTGCTAGAAAGACAGGGGGCATGAGAGGCGAGACCCAGTACTTC.

This chain connects TRBV2 to TRBJ1-5; no clear D gene. The V and J ends lost 7 bases and 0 bases respectively, with 7 bases between them. The germline V gene encodes CDR1 SNHLY and CDR2 FYNNEI. The CDR3 loop spans 13 amino acids. In nucleotides, the CDR3 is TGTGCCAGCAAATGGGATAGCAATCAGCCCCAGCATTTT. Protein: CASKWDSNQPQHF.

In this sample, this clonotype turned up many times. The chain carries TRBV4-3 and TRBJ1-1; D unclear. Trimming removed 0 bases from V and 3 bases from J, with 5 bases in between. CDR3 length: 13 amino acids. Per germline, CDR1 LGHNA and CDR2 YSLEER. The CDR3 DNA is TGCGCCAGCAGCCAAGACTCGGACACTGAAGCTTTCTTT. Translating gives CASSQDSDTEAFF.

A word on this clonotype: It may be a read error: a sequence one base away is much more abundant. This chain joins TRBV25-1 and TRBJ2-7, with D perhaps TRBD2 (5 bases). The CDR3 runs to 11 residues. Germline values: CDR1 MGHDK, CDR2 SYGVNS. Between the trimmed V and J ends, which lost 6 bases and 11 bases, there was a span of 14 bases. As DNA, the CDR3 is TGTGCCAGCAGCTTAGAGGGCGCGGAGTACTTC. It is translated as CASSLEGAEYF.

This clonotype appeared a few times. A much more abundant neighbour one base away suggests this may be a read error. The chain carries TRBV7-6 and TRBJ2-5, with D perhaps given as TRBD1 or TRBD2 (5 bases each). V lost 5 bases and J lost 2, with 18 bases in between. CDR3 length equals 16 residues. The germline V gene has CDR1 SGHVS and CDR2 FNYEAQ. In nucleotides, the CDR3 is TGTGCCAGCAGCCCTCGACGGGACGCCAGACAAGAGACCCAGTACTTC. Its protein product is CASSPRRDARQETQYF.

This clonotype was detected ten times or more. The junction departs from germline at one end; a sequencing error may be responsible. The CDR3: CASSRGQYYGYTF. DNA for the CDR3: TGTGCCAGCAGTCGGGGACAGTACTATGGCTACACCTTC. This chain joins TRBV10-3 and TRBJ1-2; 7 bases line up with TRBD1. Germline V gene data show CDR1 as ENHRY and CDR2 as SYGVKD. This CDR3 has 13 amino acids.

This clonotype was picked up a small number of times. The rearrangement links TRBV20-1 to TRBJ1-4, with TRBD1 matching over 10 bases. Germline CDR1 and CDR2: DFQATT and SNEGSKA (reference sequence). Germline trimming cut 4 bases from V and 9 bases from J; bases unmatched to any gene: 14. CDR3 length: 16 residues. This CDR3 reads CSAKDPRQGAWKKLFF. In DNA, the CDR3 is TGCAGTGCTAAGGACCCCCGACAGGGGGCGTGGAAAAAACTGTTTTTT.

The chain joins TRBV9 to TRBJ2-7; maybe TRBD2 (6 bases). The V end was cut by 0 bases, the J end by 2 bases, with 12 bases between. Germline CDR1 reads SGDLS; CDR2 reads YYNGEE. The CDR3 sequence is 15 residues long. The CDR3 spells CASSVEAGRTYEQYF. CDR3 DNA sequence: TGTGCCAGCAGCGTAGAGGCAGGGAGGACCTACGAGCAGTACTTC.